This TCR beta chain was recovered during a study of cytomegalovirus exposure and HLA in healthy donors. The germline CDR1 and CDR2 sequences are WNHNN and SYGVQD (reference sequence). The V end lost 3 bases, the J end lost 7 bases, and 10 bases lay between the germline ends. The CDR3 length is 14 residues. A remark on this clone: Its specificity is unknown.

Regarding donors, all were healthy bone marrow donors. Unrecorded immune exposure was likely among donors, who were nominally healthy when sampled. The study ran its PCR with 60 Vbeta and 13 Jbeta primers. Sequencing used immunoSEQ multiplex PCR; TCRdb keeps in-frame clones, though not all of them. The data hold approximately 150,000 clones, with more than 60% observed a single time. Findings and limits, study-wide: An Asian-associated ancestry cluster reportedly showed fewer N-insertions than the approximately 700-donor mean in a later analysis. In an earlier analysis, about 87% or about 30%: the productive usage of most TCR beta V segments.

Sequencing was done on a sample of PBMCs. The chain links TRBV10-1 to TRBJ1-6; the D gene is possibly TRBD1 (6 bases). This receptor was obtained from a female donor in good health and CMV-seronegative. The CDR3 DNA follows: TGCGCCAGCAGTGAATGGACAGTGAATTCACCCCTCCACTTT. Its translation: CASSEWTVNSPLHF.